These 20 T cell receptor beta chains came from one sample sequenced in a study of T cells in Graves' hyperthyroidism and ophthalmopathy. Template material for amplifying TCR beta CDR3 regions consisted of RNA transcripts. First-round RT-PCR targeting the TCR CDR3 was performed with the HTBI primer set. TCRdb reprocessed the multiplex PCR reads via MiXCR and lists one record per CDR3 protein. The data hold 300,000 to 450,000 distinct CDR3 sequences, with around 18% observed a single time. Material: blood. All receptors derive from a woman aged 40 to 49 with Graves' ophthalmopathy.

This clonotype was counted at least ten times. The CDR3 reads CASSGYDRGGYGYTF. The DNA of the CDR3 is TGTGCCAGCAGTGGCTACGACAGGGGAGGATATGGCTACACCTTC. The rearrangement uses TRBV28 and TRBJ1-2, with TRBD1 matching over 8 bases. Germline V gene lookup returns CDR1 MDHEN and CDR2 SYDVKM. Trimming removed 5 bases from V and 5 bases from J; junction bases left unmatched: 10. The CDR3 is 15 residues long.

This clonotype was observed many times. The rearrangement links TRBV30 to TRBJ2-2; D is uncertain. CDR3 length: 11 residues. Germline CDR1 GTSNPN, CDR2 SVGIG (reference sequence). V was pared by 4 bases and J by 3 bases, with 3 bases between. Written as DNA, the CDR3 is TGTGCCTGGACGGACACCGGGGAGCTGTTTTTT. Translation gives CAWTDTGELFF.

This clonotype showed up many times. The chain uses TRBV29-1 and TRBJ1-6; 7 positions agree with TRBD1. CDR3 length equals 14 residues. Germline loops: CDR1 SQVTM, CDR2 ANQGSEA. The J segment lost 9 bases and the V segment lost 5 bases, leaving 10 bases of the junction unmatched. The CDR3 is CSVQESGGTSPLHF. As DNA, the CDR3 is TGCAGCGTTCAGGAGTCAGGGGGTACTTCACCCCTCCACTTT.

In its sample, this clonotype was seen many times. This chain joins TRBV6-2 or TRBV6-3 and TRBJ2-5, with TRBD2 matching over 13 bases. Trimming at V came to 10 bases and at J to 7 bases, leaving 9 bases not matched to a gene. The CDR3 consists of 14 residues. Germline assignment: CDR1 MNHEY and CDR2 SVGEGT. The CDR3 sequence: CATLRTSGSLTQYF. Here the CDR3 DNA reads TGTGCCACCCTGCGGACTAGCGGGAGCTTGACCCAGTACTTC.

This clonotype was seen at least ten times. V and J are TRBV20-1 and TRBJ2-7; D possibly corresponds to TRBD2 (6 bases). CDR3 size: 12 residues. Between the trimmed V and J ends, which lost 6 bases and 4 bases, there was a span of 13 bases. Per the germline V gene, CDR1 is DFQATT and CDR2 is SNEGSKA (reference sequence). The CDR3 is CSANRRGYEQYF. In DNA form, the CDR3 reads TGCAGTGCCAACAGGCGGGGATACGAGCAGTACTTC.

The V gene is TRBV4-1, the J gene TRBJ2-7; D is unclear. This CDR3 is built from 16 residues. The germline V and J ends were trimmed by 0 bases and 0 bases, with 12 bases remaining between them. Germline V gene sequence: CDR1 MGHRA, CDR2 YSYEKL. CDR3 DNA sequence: TGCGCCAGCAGCCAAGAGGCAAGGGCAACCTCCTACGAGCAGTACTTC. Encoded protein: CASSQEARATSYEQYF.

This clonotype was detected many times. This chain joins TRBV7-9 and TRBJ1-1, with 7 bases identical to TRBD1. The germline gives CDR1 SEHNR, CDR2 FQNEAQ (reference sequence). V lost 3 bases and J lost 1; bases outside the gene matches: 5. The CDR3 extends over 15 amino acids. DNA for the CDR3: TGTGCCAGCAGCTTCCGGGGACAGCAGAACACTGAAGCTTTCTTT. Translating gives CASSFRGQQNTEAFF.

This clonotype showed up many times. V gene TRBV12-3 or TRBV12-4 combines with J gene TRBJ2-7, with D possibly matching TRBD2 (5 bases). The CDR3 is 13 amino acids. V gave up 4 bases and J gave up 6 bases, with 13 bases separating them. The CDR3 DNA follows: TGTGCCAGCAGTTCCGGACTCGTTTCCGAGCAGTACTTC. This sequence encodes CASSSGLVSEQYF.

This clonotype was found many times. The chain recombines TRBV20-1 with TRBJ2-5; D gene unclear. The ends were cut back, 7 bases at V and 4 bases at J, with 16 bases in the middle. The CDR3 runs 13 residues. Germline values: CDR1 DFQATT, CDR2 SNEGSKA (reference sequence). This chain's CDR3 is CSVRRWNGETQYF. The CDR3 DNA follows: TGCAGTGTGAGGCGTTGGAATGGAGAGACCCAGTACTTC.

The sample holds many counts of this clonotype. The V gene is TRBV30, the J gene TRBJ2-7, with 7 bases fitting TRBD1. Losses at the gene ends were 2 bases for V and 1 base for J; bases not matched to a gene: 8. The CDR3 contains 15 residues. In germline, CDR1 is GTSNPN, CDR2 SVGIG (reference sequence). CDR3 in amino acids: CAWSSRRQGSYEQYF. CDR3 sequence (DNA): TGTGCCTGGAGTTCTAGGAGACAGGGTTCCTACGAGCAGTACTTC.

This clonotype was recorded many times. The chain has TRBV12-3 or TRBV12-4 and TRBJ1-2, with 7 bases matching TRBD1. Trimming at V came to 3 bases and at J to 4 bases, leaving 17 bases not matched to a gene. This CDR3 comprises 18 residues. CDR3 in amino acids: CASSFRSFWDSLSYGYTF. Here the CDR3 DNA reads TGTGCCAGCAGTTTTAGGAGTTTTTGGGACAGCCTTTCCTATGGCTACACCTTC.

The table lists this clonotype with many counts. CDR3: CASSRPTAPGNTIYF. The CDR3 DNA follows: TGTGCCAGCAGTAGGCCTACCGCCCCTGGAAACACCATATATTTT. V and J are TRBV6-1 and TRBJ1-3; D unresolved. The V gene lost 5 bases and the J gene lost 2 bases, with 13 bases spanning the gap. Looked up from germline, CDR1 is MNHNS and CDR2 is SASEGT. The CDR3 loop spans 15 amino acids.

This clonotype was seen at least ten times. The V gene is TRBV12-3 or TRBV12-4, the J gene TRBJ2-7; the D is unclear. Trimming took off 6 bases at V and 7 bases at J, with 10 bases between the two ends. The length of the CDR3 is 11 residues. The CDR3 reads CASSHGWEQYF. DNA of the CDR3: TGTGCCAGCAGCCACGGCTGGGAGCAGTACTTC.

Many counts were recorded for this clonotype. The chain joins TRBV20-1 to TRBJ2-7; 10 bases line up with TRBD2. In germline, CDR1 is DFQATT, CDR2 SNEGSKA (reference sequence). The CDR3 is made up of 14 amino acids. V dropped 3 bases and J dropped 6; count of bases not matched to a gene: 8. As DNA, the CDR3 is TGCAGTGCTAGCCGAGCGGGAGGGCCGGTCGAGCAGTACTTC. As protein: CSASRAGGPVEQYF.

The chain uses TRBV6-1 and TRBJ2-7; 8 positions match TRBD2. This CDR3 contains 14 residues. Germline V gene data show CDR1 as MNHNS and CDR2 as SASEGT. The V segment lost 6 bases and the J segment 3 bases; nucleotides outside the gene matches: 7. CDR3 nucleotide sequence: TGTGCCAGCAGGGGAGCGGGAGAAGACTACGAGCAGTACTTC. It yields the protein CASRGAGEDYEQYF.

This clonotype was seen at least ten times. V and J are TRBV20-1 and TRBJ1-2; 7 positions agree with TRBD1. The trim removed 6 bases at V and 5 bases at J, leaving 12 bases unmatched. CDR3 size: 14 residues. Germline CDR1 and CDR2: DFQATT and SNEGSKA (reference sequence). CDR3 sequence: CSAADRPTPYGYTF. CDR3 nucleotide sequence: TGCAGTGCCGCGGACAGGCCAACCCCGTATGGCTACACCTTC.

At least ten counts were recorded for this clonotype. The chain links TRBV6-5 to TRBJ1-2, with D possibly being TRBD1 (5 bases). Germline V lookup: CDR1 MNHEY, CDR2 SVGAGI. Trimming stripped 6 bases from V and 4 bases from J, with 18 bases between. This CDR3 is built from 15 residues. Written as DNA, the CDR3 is TGTGCCAGCAGCCGAGGCTCGGGACCGCTCTATGGCTACACCTTC. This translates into CASSRGSGPLYGYTF.

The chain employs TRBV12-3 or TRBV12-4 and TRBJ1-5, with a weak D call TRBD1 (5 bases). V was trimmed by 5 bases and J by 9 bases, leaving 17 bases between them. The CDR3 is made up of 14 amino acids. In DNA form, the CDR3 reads TGTGCCAGCAGTCCCGTGCAGGGACCCGGGCCCCAGCATTTT. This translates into CASSPVQGPGPQHF.

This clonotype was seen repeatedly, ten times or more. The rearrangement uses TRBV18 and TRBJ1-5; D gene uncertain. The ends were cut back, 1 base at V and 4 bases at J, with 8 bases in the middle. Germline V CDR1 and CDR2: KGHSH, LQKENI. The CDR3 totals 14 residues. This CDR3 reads CASSPREGNQPQHF. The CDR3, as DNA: TGTGCCAGCTCACCACGGGAAGGGAATCAGCCCCAGCATTTT.

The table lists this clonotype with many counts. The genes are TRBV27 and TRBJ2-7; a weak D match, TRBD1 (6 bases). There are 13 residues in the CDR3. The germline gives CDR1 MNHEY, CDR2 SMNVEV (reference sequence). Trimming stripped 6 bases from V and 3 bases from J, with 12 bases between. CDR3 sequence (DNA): TGTGCCAGCAGCCCTGGACAGCTCTACGAGCAGTACTTC. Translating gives CASSPGQLYEQYF.